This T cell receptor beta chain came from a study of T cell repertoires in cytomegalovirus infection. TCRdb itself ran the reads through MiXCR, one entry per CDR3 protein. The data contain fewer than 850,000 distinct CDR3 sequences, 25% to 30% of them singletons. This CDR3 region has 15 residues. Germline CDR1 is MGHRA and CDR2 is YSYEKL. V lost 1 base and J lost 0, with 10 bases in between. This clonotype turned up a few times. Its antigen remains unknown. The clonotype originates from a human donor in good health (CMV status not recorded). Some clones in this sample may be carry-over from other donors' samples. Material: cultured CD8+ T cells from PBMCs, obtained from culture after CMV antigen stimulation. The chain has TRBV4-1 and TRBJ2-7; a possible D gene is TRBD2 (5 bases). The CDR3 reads CASSQGADYSYEQYF. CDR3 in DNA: TGCGCCAGCAGCCAAGGGGCAGACTACTCCTACGAGCAGTACTTC.